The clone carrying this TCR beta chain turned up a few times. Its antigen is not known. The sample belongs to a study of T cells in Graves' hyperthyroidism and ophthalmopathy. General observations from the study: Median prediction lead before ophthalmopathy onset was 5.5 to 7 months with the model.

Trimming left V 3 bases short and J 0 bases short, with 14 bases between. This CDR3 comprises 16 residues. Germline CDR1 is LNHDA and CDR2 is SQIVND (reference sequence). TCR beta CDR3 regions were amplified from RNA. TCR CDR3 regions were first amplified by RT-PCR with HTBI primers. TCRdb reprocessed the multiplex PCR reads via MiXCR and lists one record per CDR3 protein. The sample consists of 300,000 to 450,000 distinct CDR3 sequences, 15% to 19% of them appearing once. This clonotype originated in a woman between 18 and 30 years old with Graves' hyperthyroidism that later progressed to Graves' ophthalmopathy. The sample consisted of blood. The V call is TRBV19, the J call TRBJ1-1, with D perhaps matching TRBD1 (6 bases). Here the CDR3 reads CASSMIGQRMNTEAFF. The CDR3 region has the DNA TGTGCCAGTAGTATGATCGGACAGAGAATGAACACTGAAGCTTTCTTT.